This T cell receptor (beta chain) was identified in a study of blood T cell repertoires in COVID-19. At the level of the study: Samples came from the United States, Italy and Spain, spanning acute and convalescent COVID-19. Sources were T cells, B-cell-depleted T cells, or PBMCs; the material itself was cDNA or gDNA.

This CDR3 spans 16 amino acids. Trimming cost V 0 bases and J 6 bases; bases outside gene matches: 8. Germline V lookup: CDR1 SGHRS, CDR2 YFSETQ. Authors' analysis steps: For nucleated cells, counts were estimated from reference gene primer amplification. Generated by immunoSEQ multiplex PCR, the TCRdb table keeps only in-frame clones and is missing some. V, J and clone size reflect that table, while D and trimming were determined from the DNA. The data hold 100,000 to 120,000 clones, with more than 80% observed a single time. The rearrangement links TRBV5-1 to TRBJ2-3; 9 nucleotides line up with TRBD2. Input material: peripheral blood. This clonotype was sampled from a woman in her 70s with acute or convalescent COVID-19. CDR3 coding DNA: TGCGCCAGCAGCTTGGGAGGCGGGAGGGTTCCGGATACGCAGTATTTT. The encoded protein is CASSLGGGRVPDTQYF. The full variable domain, rest sourced from reference TRBV5-1 and TRBJ2-3, is KAGVTQTPRYLIKTRGQQVTLSCSPISGHRSVSWYQQTPGQGLQFLFEYFSETQRNKGNFPGRFSGRQFSNSRSEMNVSTLELGDSALYLCASSLGGGRVPDTQYFGPGTRLTVL.